The 2 T cell receptor beta chains given below trace back to one sample, sequenced in a study of cytomegalovirus exposure and HLA in healthy donors (dated by TCRdb to the late 2010s). The receptor library was made with the immunoSEQ multiplex PCR assay. For the multiplex PCR, a mixture combining 60 forward primers for TCR Vbeta segments and 13 reverse primers for TCR Jbeta segments was used. TCRdb provides this immuneACCESS table in a form limited to in-frame rearrangements. Some clones are lacking; in checked studies, under half of them reflect an unresolved V gene, and why the rest are absent is not known. Recorded for this sample are under 150,000 clones; 65% to 85% of them occurred a single time. The ten top clones hold approximately 1.6% of the sample. Sample: PBMCs. The receptors here all came from a woman under 30 in good health and CMV-seronegative.

The V call is TRBV2, the J call TRBJ1-2; a possible D gene is TRBD1 (6 bases). Trimming took off 4 bases at V and 7 bases at J, with 13 bases between the two ends. CDR3 length: 13 amino acids. Germline V gives CDR1 SNHLY, CDR2 FYNNEI. CDR3 loop: CASSGKGVIGYTF. Here the CDR3 DNA reads TGTGCCAGCAGTGGAAAGGGGGTAATTGGCTACACCTTC. The whole variable domain, filled in from reference TRBV2 and TRBJ1-2, reads EPEVTQTPSHQVTQMGQEVILRCVPISNHLYFYWYRQILGQKVEFLVSFYNNEISEKSEIFDDQFSVERPDGSNFTLKIRSTKLEDSAMYFCASSGKGVIGYTFGSGTRLTVV.

This clone appeared a single time. The J gene is TRBJ1-4, the V gene TRBV5-1, with TRBD1 as a possible D gene (5 bases). V shed 0 bases and J shed 7 bases, with 16 bases lying between them. This CDR3 contains 16 residues. Germline lookup yields CDR1 SGHRS and CDR2 YFSETQ. This CDR3 is CASSLGWEGPSEKLFF. CDR3 DNA sequence: TGCGCCAGCAGCTTGGGATGGGAGGGACCCAGTGAAAAACTGTTTTTT.